This T cell receptor (beta chain) was captured in a study of blood T cells in healthy people across ages. Whole-study context: Every two T cells gave about one barcoded beta molecule via template switching. General study results and limits: More naive CD4+ cells and higher diversity marked long-lived donors relative to aged donors.

Each sample provided at least 5 micrograms of extracted total RNA. V was pared by 4 bases and J by 4 bases, with 4 bases of the junction left unmatched. The germline CDR1 and CDR2 sequences are SQVTM and ANQGSEA. The CDR3 has 13 residues. Primers used in a second PCR of roughly 6 to 12 cycles were a sample-barcoded 5' primer and a J-beta primer mix. The template-switch adaptor was a 5' adaptor with 12 random nucleotides. It tagged each cDNA molecule. TCRdb called the 5' RACE reads again in MiXCR, with one record for every CDR3 protein. Here the sample spans fewer than 2,000,000 distinct CDR3 sequences, 30% to 40% being singletons. This clonotype was seen a handful of times. Its antigen remains unidentified.

Material for sequencing was blood. The source is a woman aged 25-40 years in good health. V gene TRBV29-1 combines with J gene TRBJ1-5; TRBD1 matches at 7 bases. The CDR3 here is CSVGQGRNQPQHF. The CDR3 DNA reads as TGCAGCGTTGGACAGGGAAGGAATCAGCCCCAGCATTTT.